Below are 32 T cell receptor beta chains sequenced from a single sample in a study of control samples from healthy donors and cancer patients. The method was immunoSEQ multiplex PCR; TCRdb's version includes in-frame clones alone and lacks a portion of them. There are more than 100,000 clones in the sample; 75% to 95% occur only once, and 2% to 2.5% lies in the top ten. The specimen sequenced was blood. These receptors were obtained from a man aged 18-30 years in good health.

This clone came up a few times. This chain links TRBV2 with TRBJ2-5; tentatively, D is TRBD2 (5 bases). Per the germline V gene, CDR1 is SNHLY and CDR2 is FYNNEI. V was pared by 8 bases and J by 5 bases, with 9 bases between. CDR3 length: 11 residues. The CDR3 protein is CASLRGETQYF. As DNA, the CDR3 is TGTGCCAGCCTCCGAGGGGAGACCCAGTACTTC.

J is TRBJ2-7 and V is TRBV28, with 7 bases lining up with TRBD1. Trimming took 3 bases from V and 3 from J; bases not matched to a gene: 8. There are 15 residues in the CDR3. Germline V lookup: CDR1 MDHEN, CDR2 SYDVKM. This CDR3 reads CASSFRQGPIYEQYF. The CDR3 coding sequence is TGTGCCAGCAGTTTCCGACAGGGACCGATCTACGAGCAGTACTTC. Using reference TRBV28 and TRBJ2-7 for the parts outside the CDR3, the full variable domain is DVKVTQSSRYLVKRTGEKVFLECVQDMDHENMFWYRQDPGLGLRLIYFSYDVKMKEKGDIPEGYSVSREKKERFSLILESASTNQTSMYLCASSFRQGPIYEQYFGPGTRLTVT.

V is TRBV7-9 and J is TRBJ2-2, with 9 bases aligning to TRBD2. The J segment lost 5 bases and the V segment lost 4 bases, leaving 8 bases of the junction unmatched. The CDR3 consists of 16 residues. Germline V CDR1 and CDR2: SEHNR, FQNEAQ (reference sequence). CDR3 amino acids: CASSSYRTSATGELFF. In DNA form, the CDR3 reads TGTGCCAGCAGCTCATACCGGACTAGCGCAACCGGGGAGCTGTTTTTT.

This chain links TRBV4-2 with TRBJ2-2, with 10 positions matching TRBD2. J was trimmed by 3 bases and V by 4 bases; bases with no gene match: 5. Germline V gene sequence: CDR1 LGHNA, CDR2 YNFKEQ. CDR3 size: 16 residues. The CDR3 protein is CASSPERGGYTGELFF. CDR3 in DNA: TGTGCCAGCAGCCCTGAGCGGGGGGGATACACCGGGGAGCTGTTTTTT.

The chain recombines TRBV28 with TRBJ1-5, with D possibly TRBD1 on 5 matching bases. The V end lost 3 bases, the J end lost 6 bases, and 12 bases lay between the germline ends. Germline CDR1 and CDR2: MDHEN and SYDVKM. The CDR3 consists of 14 residues. The CDR3 region is CASSLTGLAQPQHF. Written as DNA, the CDR3 is TGTGCCAGCAGTTTGACGGGGCTCGCTCAGCCCCAGCATTTT.

The chain combines TRBV18 with TRBJ1-3; no definite D call. V was trimmed by 1 base and J by 0 bases, leaving 4 bases between them. This CDR3 has 14 amino acids. CDR1 is KGHSH, CDR2 LQKENI, per germline. CDR3 sequence reads: CASSPQNSGNTIYF. CDR3 coding DNA: TGTGCCAGCTCACCACAGAACTCTGGAAACACCATATATTTT.

The chain recombines TRBV7-2 with TRBJ2-3; 10 bases align to TRBD2. Losses at the gene ends were 5 bases for V and 5 bases for J; bases not matched to a gene: 7. The CDR3 consists of 15 residues. Germline values: CDR1 SGHTA, CDR2 FQGNSA. The DNA for the CDR3 is TGTGCCAGCAGCCTGAGCGGGAGGGGGGGAGATACGCAGTATTTT. Encoded protein: CASSLSGRGGDTQYF.

The CDR3 region has the DNA TGTGCCTGGAGTGTAGTTCAGATAGAGACCCAGTACTTC. This codes for CAWSVVQIETQYF. The V call is TRBV30, the J call TRBJ2-5; unclear D gene. CDR1 is GTSNPN and CDR2 is SVGIG in the germline V gene (reference sequence). V was clipped by 0 bases and J by 4 bases, with 9 bases between them. The CDR3 runs 13 residues.

The chain uses TRBV5-1 and TRBJ1-2, with D possibly matching TRBD1 (6 bases). V gave up 0 bases and J gave up 3 bases, with 6 bases separating them. Germline CDR1 reads SGHRS; CDR2 reads YFSETQ. CDR3 length equals 13 residues. DNA for the CDR3: TGCGCCAGCAGCTTGGGACAGGACTATGGCTACACCTTC. Its translation: CASSLGQDYGYTF.

The V and J genes are TRBV5-8 and TRBJ1-6, with 8 bases lining up with TRBD1. This CDR3 spans 14 amino acids. V gave up 5 bases and J gave up 8 bases; unmatched junction bases: 6. The germline V gene encodes CDR1 SGHTS and CDR2 YDEGEE. CDR3 sequence: CASRAQGAYSPLHF. The DNA of the CDR3 is TGTGCCAGCAGAGCCCAGGGGGCGTATTCACCCCTCCACTTT.

The chain employs TRBV28 and TRBJ2-1; TRBD1 aligns across 8 bases. The CDR3 totals 15 residues. Germline V CDR1 and CDR2: MDHEN, SYDVKM. With V trimmed by 5 bases and J by 5 bases, 8 bases remained unmatched. The CDR3 protein is CASSVYRTGNNEQFF. The CDR3 DNA is TGTGCCAGCAGTGTATATCGGACAGGGAACAATGAGCAGTTCTTC.

This chain links TRBV28 with TRBJ1-2, with TRBD1 matching 8 bases. CDR3 length equals 15 residues. Losses at the gene ends were 6 bases for V and 8 bases for J; bases not matched to a gene: 14. CDR1 is MDHEN, CDR2 SYDVKM, per germline. DNA for the CDR3: TGTGCCAGCAGAGAAGCCGCAGGGGGCGCAGAAGGCTACACCTTC. The encoded protein is CASREAAGGAEGYTF.

The V gene is TRBV4-1, the J gene TRBJ2-6; 7 bases are shared with TRBD1. V lost 1 base to trimming and J lost 0 bases; unmatched junction nucleotides: 15. The CDR3 is 21 amino acids. Germline V gene lookup returns CDR1 MGHRA and CDR2 YSYEKL. CDR3 nucleotides: TGCGCCAGCAGCCAAGTAGCCCTCTTTGGACAGGATACCTCTGGGGCCAACGTCCTGACTTTC. This encodes CASSQVALFGQDTSGANVLTF.

The chain combines TRBV14 with TRBJ1-1; the D gene is possibly TRBD1 (5 bases). Germline CDR1 reads SGHDN; CDR2 reads FVKESK. The ends were cut back, 4 bases at V and 7 bases at J, with 16 bases in the middle. The CDR3 is made up of 14 amino acids. CDR3 protein: CASSPWQGMGEAFF. In nucleotides, the CDR3 is TGTGCCAGCAGCCCCTGGCAGGGTATGGGTGAAGCTTTCTTT.

The V and J genes are TRBV27 and TRBJ2-3; 7 bases fit TRBD1. CDR1 and CDR2 from the germline V gene are MNHEY and SMNVEV (reference sequence). The J segment lost 4 bases and the V segment lost 6 bases, leaving 10 bases of the junction unmatched. The CDR3 consists of 15 residues. CDR3 sequence: CASRDRRFGSDTQYF. CDR3 nucleotide sequence: TGTGCCAGCAGGGACAGGCGGTTCGGGTCAGATACGCAGTATTTT.

CDR3 loop: CASSRRGNQPQHF. Written as DNA, the CDR3 is TGTGCCAGCAGTCGGAGGGGAAATCAGCCCCAGCATTTT. The chain has TRBV6-5 and TRBJ1-5; the D gene is possibly TRBD1 (5 bases). The CDR3 runs to 13 residues. Germline V gene sequence: CDR1 MNHEY, CDR2 SVGAGI. V lost 5 bases and J lost 4, with 9 bases in between.

This rearrangement joins TRBV30 to TRBJ1-4; D is undetermined. The CDR3 length is 15 residues. In germline, CDR1 is GTSNPN, CDR2 SVGIG (reference sequence). V lost 3 bases and J lost 8, with 19 bases in between. The CDR3 reads CAWSVREGLREKLFF. The CDR3 coding sequence is TGTGCCTGGAGCGTACGGGAGGGATTACGAGAAAAACTGTTTTTT.

J is TRBJ2-7 and V is TRBV6-9; no reliable D call. Germline V gene data show CDR1 as MNHGY and CDR2 as SVAAGI. This CDR3 is built from 16 residues. The V end was cut by 6 bases, the J end by 2 bases, with 20 bases between. This CDR3 reads CASRKDDFRVPYEQYV. CDR3 in DNA: TGTGCCAGCAGAAAAGATGATTTTAGGGTTCCCTACGAGCAGTACGTC.

V is TRBV5-4 and J is TRBJ1-4; D possibly corresponds to TRBD1 (5 bases). CDR3 size: 14 residues. Trimming pared 4 bases from V and 2 bases from J, leaving 9 bases between. Germline CDR1 and CDR2: SGHNT and YYREEE (reference sequence). CDR3 protein: CASSLDSTNEKLFF. CDR3 DNA sequence: TGTGCCAGCAGCCTCGACAGTACTAATGAAAAACTGTTTTTT.

The chain links TRBV29-1 to TRBJ1-1, with D hard to call. Germline loops: CDR1 SQVTM, CDR2 ANQGSEA. This CDR3 is built from 13 residues. V lost 1 base and J 0 bases, leaving 6 bases between the germline ends. The chain's CDR3 is CSVEAGVNTEAFF. The CDR3 DNA sequence: TGCAGCGTTGAAGCGGGAGTGAACACTGAAGCTTTCTTT.

The V and J genes are TRBV6-2 or TRBV6-3 and TRBJ2-2; TRBD1 matches at 9 bases. With 5 bases clipped from V and 5 bases from J, the junction kept 12 bases outside the gene matches. Germline V lookup: CDR1 MNHEY, CDR2 SVGEGT. The CDR3 has 17 residues. This CDR3 reads CASSQFPGTGWTGELFF. CDR3 nucleotide sequence: TGTGCCAGCAGTCAATTTCCGGGGACAGGGTGGACCGGGGAGCTGTTTTTT.

V and J are TRBV5-1 and TRBJ2-2; D perhaps matches TRBD2 (6 bases). CDR1 is SGHRS and CDR2 is YFSETQ in the germline V gene. Trimming cost V 0 bases and J 4 bases, with 7 bases left between them. The CDR3 contains 14 residues. The CDR3 sequence: CASSLGDSTGELFF. CDR3 bases: TGCGCCAGCAGCTTGGGGGACTCCACCGGGGAGCTGTTTTTT.

This clone was picked up one time. The rearrangement joins TRBV7-9 to TRBJ2-7; TRBD2 might be the D (5 bases). Between the trimmed V and J ends, which lost 3 bases and 3 bases, there was a span of 9 bases. This CDR3 has 13 residues. The germline V gene has CDR1 SEHNR and CDR2 FQNEAQ (reference sequence). CDR3 protein: CASSLAAGYEQYV. Written as DNA, the CDR3 is TGTGCCAGCAGCTTGGCCGCGGGCTACGAGCAGTACGTC.

V gene TRBV7-2 combines with J gene TRBJ2-2; a possible D gene is TRBD1 (5 bases). V lost 4 bases and J lost 5, with 11 bases in between. From germline, CDR1 is SGHTA and CDR2 FQGNSA. The CDR3 runs 14 residues. The DNA of the CDR3 is TGTGCCAGCAGCTCGATCAGGGTAACCGGGGAGCTGTTTTTT. Residues: CASSSIRVTGELFF.

V usage is TRBV7-2 and J usage is TRBJ2-1; D is uncertain. This CDR3 is built from 15 residues. CDR1 is SGHTA, CDR2 FQGNSA, per germline. V was pared by 2 bases and J by 0 bases, with 8 bases between. This chain's CDR3 is CASSLYPISYNEQFF. The DNA of the CDR3 is TGTGCCAGCAGCTTATACCCGATCTCCTACAATGAGCAGTTCTTC.

This sequence joins TRBV7-8 and TRBJ1-5, with D possibly matching TRBD1 (5 bases). Trimming removed 3 bases from V and 2 bases from J, with 14 bases in between. The CDR3 totals 16 residues. Germline V gives CDR1 SGHVS, CDR2 FQNEAQ. The CDR3 sequence: CASSLGVTGGNQPQHF. DNA of the CDR3: TGTGCCAGCAGCTTGGGGGTCACGGGGGGCAATCAGCCCCAGCATTTT.

Concerning this clone: Other DNA sequences in the sample encode the same CDR3. The V and J genes are TRBV12-3 or TRBV12-4 and TRBJ2-1; no reliable D call. The CDR3 has 12 residues. V was trimmed by 3 bases and J by 6 bases, leaving 6 bases between them. CDR3 bases: TGTGCCAGCAGTTTGGGTGGCAATGAGCAGTTCTTC. The encoded protein is CASSLGGNEQFF.

The chain links TRBV4-2 to TRBJ1-1; D may be TRBD1 (5 bases). Per germline, CDR1 LGHNA and CDR2 YNFKEQ. This CDR3 contains 18 residues. V was cut by 3 bases and J by 0 bases, with 20 bases left in between. The CDR3: CASSQVPIRRGMNTEAFF. The DNA for the CDR3 is TGTGCCAGCAGCCAGGTTCCTATCCGTCGGGGGATGAACACTGAAGCTTTCTTT.

This rearrangement joins TRBV24-1 to TRBJ2-3; D tentatively reads TRBD1 or TRBD2 (7 bases each). The V gene lost 2 bases and the J gene lost 5 bases, with 13 bases spanning the gap. The CDR3 covers 15 residues. CDR1 is KGHDR and CDR2 is SFDVKD in the germline V gene. CDR3 region: CATSDYDREGDTQYF. CDR3 DNA sequence: TGTGCCACCAGTGATTACGACAGGGAGGGAGATACGCAGTATTTT.

This rearrangement joins TRBV5-8 to TRBJ2-5; TRBD2 aligns across 11 bases. The CDR3 sequence is 14 residues long. Germline V gives CDR1 SGHTS, CDR2 YDEGEE. V lost 4 bases and J lost 5; bases outside the gene matches: 4. CDR3 DNA: TGTGCCAGCAGCCCCTGGACTAGCGGGGAGACCCAGTACTTC. Translated, it gives CASSPWTSGETQYF.

This chain links TRBV7-2 with TRBJ1-3; TRBD1 is a possible D gene (5 bases). The CDR3 spans 15 residues. Germline lookup yields CDR1 SGHTA and CDR2 FQGNSA. V was cut by 1 base and J by 2 bases, with 9 bases left in between. The CDR3 nucleotides read TGTGCCAGCAGCTTAGATGCAGGGCCTGGAAACACCATATATTTT. This sequence encodes CASSLDAGPGNTIYF.

The chain carries TRBV19 and TRBJ2-6; D gene uncertain. The germline V and J ends were trimmed by 6 bases and 0 bases, with 9 bases remaining between them. Per germline, CDR1 LNHDA and CDR2 SQIVND (reference sequence). CDR3 size: 15 residues. DNA for the CDR3: TGTGCCAGTAGGGTCCAGAGCTCTGGGGCCAACGTCCTGACTTTC. Translation: CASRVQSSGANVLTF.